This T cell receptor beta chain came from a study of monozygotic twins with cystic fibrosis. Findings of the study overall: Age, concordance and disease severity did not associate with shared CDR3 numbers. J usage was most co-twin-similar in 8 of 16 pairs, V in 13.

The CDR3 sequence is 15 residues long. The trim removed 5 bases at V and 4 bases at J, leaving 7 bases unmatched. The germline gives CDR1 MNHEY, CDR2 SVGAGI. With respect to this clone: Its antigen is unknown.

Measured with immunoSEQ multiplex PCR; TCRdb has only the in-frame clones, and not every one. The sample contains roughly 9,400 clones, 98% to 99% of which appear only once. The chain is built from TRBV6-5 and TRBJ1-4; 7 bases match TRBD1. The TCR sequence derives from a girl aged 2 to 9 with cystic fibrosis. Sequenced: blood. CDR3 amino acids: CASSRDRDFNEKLFF. DNA of the CDR3: TGTGCCAGCAGTAGAGACAGGGACTTTAATGAAAAACTGTTTTTT.